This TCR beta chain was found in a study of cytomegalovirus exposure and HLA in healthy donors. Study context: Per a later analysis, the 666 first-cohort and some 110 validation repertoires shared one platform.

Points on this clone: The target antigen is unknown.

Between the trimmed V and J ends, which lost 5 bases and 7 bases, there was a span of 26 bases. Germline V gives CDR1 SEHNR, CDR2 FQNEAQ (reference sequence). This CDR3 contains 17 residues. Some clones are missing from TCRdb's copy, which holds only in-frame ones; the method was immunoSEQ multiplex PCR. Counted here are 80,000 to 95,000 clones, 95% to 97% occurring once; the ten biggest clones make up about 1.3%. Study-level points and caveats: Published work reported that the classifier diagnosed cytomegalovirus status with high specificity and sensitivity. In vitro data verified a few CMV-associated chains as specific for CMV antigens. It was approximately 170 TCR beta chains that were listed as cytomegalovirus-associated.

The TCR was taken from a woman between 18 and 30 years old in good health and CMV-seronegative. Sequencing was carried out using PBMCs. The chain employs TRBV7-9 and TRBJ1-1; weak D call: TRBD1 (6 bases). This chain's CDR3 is CASSIIGVRGFYDEAFF. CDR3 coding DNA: TGTGCCAGCAGCATAATTGGGGTGAGGGGGTTTTACGATGAAGCTTTCTTT.